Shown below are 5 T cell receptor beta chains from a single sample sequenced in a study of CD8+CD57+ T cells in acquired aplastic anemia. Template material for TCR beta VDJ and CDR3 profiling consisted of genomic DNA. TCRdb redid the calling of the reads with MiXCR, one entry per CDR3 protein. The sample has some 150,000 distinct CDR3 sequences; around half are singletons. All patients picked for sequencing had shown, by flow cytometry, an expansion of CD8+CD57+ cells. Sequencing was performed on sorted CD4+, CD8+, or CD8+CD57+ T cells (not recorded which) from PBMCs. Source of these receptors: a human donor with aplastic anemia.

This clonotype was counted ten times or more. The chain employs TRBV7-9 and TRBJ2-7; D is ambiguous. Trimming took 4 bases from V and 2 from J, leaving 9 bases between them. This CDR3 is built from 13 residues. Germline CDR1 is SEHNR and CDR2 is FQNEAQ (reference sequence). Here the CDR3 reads CASSSLTPYEQYF. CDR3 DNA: TGTGCCAGCAGCTCGTTGACGCCCTACGAGCAGTACTTC.

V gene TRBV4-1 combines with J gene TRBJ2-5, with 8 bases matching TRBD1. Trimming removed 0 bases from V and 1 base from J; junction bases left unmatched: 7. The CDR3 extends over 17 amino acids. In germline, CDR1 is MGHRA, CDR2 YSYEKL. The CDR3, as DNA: TGCGCCAGCAGCCAAGATGACCTGACAGGGGCCCAAGAGACCCAGTACTTC. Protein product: CASSQDDLTGAQETQYF.

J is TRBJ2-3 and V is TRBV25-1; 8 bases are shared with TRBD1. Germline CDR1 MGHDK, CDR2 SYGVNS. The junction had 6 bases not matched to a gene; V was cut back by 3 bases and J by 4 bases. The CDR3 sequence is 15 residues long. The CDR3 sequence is CASSDSDRGADTQYF. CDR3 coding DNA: TGTGCCAGCAGTGACTCTGACAGGGGTGCAGATACGCAGTATTTT.

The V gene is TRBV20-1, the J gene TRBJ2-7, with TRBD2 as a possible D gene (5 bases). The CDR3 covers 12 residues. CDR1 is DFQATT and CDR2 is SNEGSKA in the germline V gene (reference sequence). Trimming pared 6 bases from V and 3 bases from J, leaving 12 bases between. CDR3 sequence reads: CSAKGRVYEQYF. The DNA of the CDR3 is TGCAGTGCCAAAGGGCGGGTCTACGAGCAGTACTTC.

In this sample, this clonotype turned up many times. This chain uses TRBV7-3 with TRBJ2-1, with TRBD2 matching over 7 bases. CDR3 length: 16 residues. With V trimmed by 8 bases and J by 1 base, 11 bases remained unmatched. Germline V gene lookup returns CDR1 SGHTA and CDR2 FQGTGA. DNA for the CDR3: TGTGCCAGCTTGTCCCGATCCGGGGGGTCCTACAATGAGCAGTTCTTC. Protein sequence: CASLSRSGGSYNEQFF.